This paragraph reports one TCR beta chain. The specificity of this receptor is unknown. Per-base qualities were not stored, and no clone one base away is much larger. The germline V gene gives CDR1 as SGHVS and CDR2 as FNYEAQ. Trimming accounts for 2 bases at V and 7 bases at J, while the number of junction bases matched to no gene is 8. Including the terminal cysteine and phenylalanine, the CDR3 comprises 15 residues. Of all the DNA, just the CDR3 is kept, 45 bases in frame from base 1. TCR CDR3 regions were amplified from genomic DNA by multiplex PCR using the deep immunoSEQ assay. Extracted genomic DNA from each cell subset was distributed evenly across all wells of several immunoSEQ 96-well plates, and each plate was treated as a replicate. For sorted subsets, about 220 ng of genomic DNA, equivalent to some 30,000 T cell genomes, went into each replicate PCR. Purified libraries were measured with a Qubit 3.0 fluorometer, size-checked on a Bioanalyzer 2100, and measured again with the KAPA Library Quantification kit. A separate single-read 150-cycle Illumina NextSeq 550 flow cell was used to sequence each immunoSEQ 96-well plate. The authors processed their data as follows. The immunoSEQ output contained only junctional sequences without quality scores, so filtering could not match that applied to full-length reads. To assign V/J genes and CDR3, sequences were annotated using PyIR, a Python wrapper for IgBLAST v1.9, with IMGT germline references. Any read was removed if the V/J assignment was weak (E-value above 1e-6), the CDR3 was missing, or the read contained stop codons, out-of-frame junctions, or ambiguous translated residues. V3J clonotypes were defined as sequences sharing the same inferred V gene, J gene, and CDR3 amino acid sequence. To compute the percentage overlap between repertoires, the number of shared unique clonotypes was divided by the size of the smaller repertoire. Repertoire richness was assessed with RTK rarefaction, the Chao1 estimator, and Recon v2.1 estimates of unobserved clonotypes. Generation probabilities for all TCRbeta clonotypes obtained by the gDNA method from a handful of donors were computed using OLGA. TCRdb re-hosts the immuneACCESS table, in-frame sequences only. Its copies lack some clones; in the studies checked, an unresolved V gene accounts for under half of them, and the cause for the rest is not known. Clone size and V and J calls were adopted from that table, with D and trimming inferred from the DNA. The sample has 2 million to 3 million clones on record, around 94% of them singletons. Over 0.12% of the sample is taken by the ten largest.

Healthy HIV-negative adults with no recently reported acute infections or vaccinations were included as donors. All donors were Caucasian adults living in Nashville, Tennessee, USA. Magnetic negative selection was used to enrich CD4+ T cells, after which naive cells were positively selected on CD45RA and the negative fraction became the memory subset. Blood was collected by leukapheresis, and PBMCs were isolated by Ficoll-Histopaque density gradient centrifugation and then cryopreserved in liquid nitrogen vapor phase. Analytical flow cytometry was used to check the purity and quantity of every magnetically sorted T cell population. Each sorted fraction had its genomic DNA isolated and then quantified by UV absorbance on a Nanodrop 2000c. The sample is drawn from a study of shared clonotypes between healthy human individuals (dated by TCRdb to the early 2020s). Describing the broader study: The cohort comprised two women and a few men aged 18 to 49 years. For each donor, CD4 naive and CD4 memory were each run on three plates, CD8 naive on two plates, and CD8 memory on one plate. The study deeply sequenced blood TCR repertoires of five healthy adults to estimate repertoire size and the extent of clonotype sharing between individuals. To increase sequencing depth and limit assay-specific biases, TCR repertoire library preparation and sequencing were carried out by different laboratories using diverse techniques. Leukapheresis yielded between about 0.85 and 10 billion PBMCs per donor. Broad study findings and their caveats: Because the study included a small number of donors, the genetic and exposure-history diversity represented was limited. Based on pairwise subsampling, the degree of clonotype sharing among donors was expected to be affected by sequencing depth. When several donors were compared, the shared fraction of clonotypes was approximately 5% for naive CD4, around 3.5% for naive CD8, more than 2% for memory CD4, and 0.35% to 0.4% for memory CD8. Rarefaction of sorted-subset datasets indicated incomplete sequencing despite the large sequencing depth. Estimated clonotype richness was generally larger for naive than for memory subsets. Compared with non-shared clonotypes, the clonotypes found in all four sorted-subset donors had higher generation probabilities. Sampling was limited to blood, and TCR repertoires in tissue likely differ from TCR repertoires in blood.

The clonotype was recovered from a man aged 18 to 35 in good health. Sequences were obtained from naive CD4+ T cells sorted from blood. The cell subset or site label, as the study defines it: CD45RA+ positively selected. This chain is built from TRBV7-6 and TRBJ1-5, and 7 junction bases match TRBD1. The CDR3 amino acid sequence is: CASSLFSGGGQPQHF. The nucleotide sequence is TGTGCCAGCAGCTTATTCTCAGGGGGTGGGCAGCCCCAGCATTTT.